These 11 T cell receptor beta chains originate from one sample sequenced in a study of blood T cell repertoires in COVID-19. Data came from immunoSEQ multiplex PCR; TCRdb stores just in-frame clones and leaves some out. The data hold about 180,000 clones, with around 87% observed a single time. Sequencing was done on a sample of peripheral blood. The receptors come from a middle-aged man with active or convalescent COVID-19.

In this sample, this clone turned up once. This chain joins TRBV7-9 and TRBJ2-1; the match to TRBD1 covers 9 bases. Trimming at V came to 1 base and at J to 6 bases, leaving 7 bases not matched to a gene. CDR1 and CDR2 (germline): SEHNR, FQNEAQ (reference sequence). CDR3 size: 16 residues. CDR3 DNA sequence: TGTGCCAGCAGCTTAGGACCCGGGACAGGGTTCAATGAGCAGTTCTTC. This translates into CASSLGPGTGFNEQFF.

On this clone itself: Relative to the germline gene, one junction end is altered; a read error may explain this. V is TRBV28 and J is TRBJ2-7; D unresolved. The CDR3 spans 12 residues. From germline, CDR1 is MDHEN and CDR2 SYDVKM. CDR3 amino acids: CASSSPSFEQYF. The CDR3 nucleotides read TGTGCCAGCAGTTCCCCCTCCTTCGAGCAGTACTTC.

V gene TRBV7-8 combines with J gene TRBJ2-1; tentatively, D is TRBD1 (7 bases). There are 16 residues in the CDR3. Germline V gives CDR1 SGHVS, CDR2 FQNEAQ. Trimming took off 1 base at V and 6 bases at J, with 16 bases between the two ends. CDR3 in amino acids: CASSLVATRGPNEQFF. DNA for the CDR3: TGTGCCAGCAGCTTAGTGGCGACTAGGGGGCCCAATGAGCAGTTCTTC. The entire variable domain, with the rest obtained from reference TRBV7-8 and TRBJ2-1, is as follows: GAGVSQSPRYKVAKRGQDVALRCDPISGHVSLFWYQQALGQGPEFLTYFQNEAQLDKSGLPSDRFFAERPEGSVSTLKIQRTQQEDSAVYLCASSLVATRGPNEQFFGPGTRLTVL.

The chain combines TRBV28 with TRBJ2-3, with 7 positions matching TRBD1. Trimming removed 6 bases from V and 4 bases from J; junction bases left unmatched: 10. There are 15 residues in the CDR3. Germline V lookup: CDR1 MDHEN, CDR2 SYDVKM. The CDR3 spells CASSYLRQGPDTQYF. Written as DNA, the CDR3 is TGTGCCAGCAGCTACCTTAGACAGGGTCCAGATACGCAGTATTTT.

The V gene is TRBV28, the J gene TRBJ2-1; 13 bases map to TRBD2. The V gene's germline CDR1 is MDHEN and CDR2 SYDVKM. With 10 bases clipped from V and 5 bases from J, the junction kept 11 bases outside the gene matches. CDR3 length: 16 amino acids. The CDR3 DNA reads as TGTGCCACCTATCGTGGGGGACTAGCGGGGAACAATGAGCAGTTCTTC. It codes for CATYRGGLAGNNEQFF.

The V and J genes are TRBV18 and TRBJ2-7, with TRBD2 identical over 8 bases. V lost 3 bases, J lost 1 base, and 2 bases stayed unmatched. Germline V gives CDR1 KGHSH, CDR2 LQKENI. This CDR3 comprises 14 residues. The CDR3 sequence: CASSPRGGSYEQYF. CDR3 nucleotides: TGTGCCAGCTCACCCCGGGGGGGATCCTACGAGCAGTACTTC.

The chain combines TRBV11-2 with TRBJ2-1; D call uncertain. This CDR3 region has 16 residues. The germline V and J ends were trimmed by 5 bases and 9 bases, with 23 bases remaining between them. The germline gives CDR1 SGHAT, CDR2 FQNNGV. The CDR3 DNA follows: TGTGCCAGCAGCATCGGCCGGAACGCCTTCAGGTCTGAGCAGTTCTTC. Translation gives CASSIGRNAFRSEQFF.

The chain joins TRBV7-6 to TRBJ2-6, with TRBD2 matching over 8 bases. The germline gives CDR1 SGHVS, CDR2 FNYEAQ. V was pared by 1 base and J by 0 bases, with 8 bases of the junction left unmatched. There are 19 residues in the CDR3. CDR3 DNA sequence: TGTGCCAGCAGCTTAGGCGGCGCGGGGGGTAGCTCTGGGGCCAACGTCCTGACTTTC. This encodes CASSLGGAGGSSGANVLTF.

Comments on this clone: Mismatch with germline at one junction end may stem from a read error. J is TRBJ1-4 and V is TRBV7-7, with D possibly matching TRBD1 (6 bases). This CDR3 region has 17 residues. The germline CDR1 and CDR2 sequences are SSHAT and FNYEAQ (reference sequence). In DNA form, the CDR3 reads TGTGCTAGCAGCTTAAACCAACAGGGAGCAACTAATGAAAAACTGTTTTTT. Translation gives CASSLNQQGATNEKLFF.

CDR3 loop: CASSIRGASGANHYEQYF. The CDR3 DNA follows: TGTGCCAGTAGTATTAGGGGGGCTAGCGGGGCAAACCACTACGAGCAGTACTTC. This chain joins TRBV19 and TRBJ2-7, with 9 positions matching TRBD2. The J segment lost 3 bases and the V segment lost 3 bases, leaving 15 bases of the junction unmatched. This CDR3 has 18 residues. Germline CDR1 is LNHDA and CDR2 is SQIVND (reference sequence).

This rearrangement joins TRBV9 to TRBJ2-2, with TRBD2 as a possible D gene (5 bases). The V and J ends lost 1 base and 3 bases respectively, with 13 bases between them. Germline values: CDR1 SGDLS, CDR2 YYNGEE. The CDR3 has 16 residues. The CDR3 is CASSVRAAGDTGELFF. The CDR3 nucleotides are TGTGCCAGCAGCGTACGAGCAGCCGGGGACACCGGGGAGCTGTTTTTT.